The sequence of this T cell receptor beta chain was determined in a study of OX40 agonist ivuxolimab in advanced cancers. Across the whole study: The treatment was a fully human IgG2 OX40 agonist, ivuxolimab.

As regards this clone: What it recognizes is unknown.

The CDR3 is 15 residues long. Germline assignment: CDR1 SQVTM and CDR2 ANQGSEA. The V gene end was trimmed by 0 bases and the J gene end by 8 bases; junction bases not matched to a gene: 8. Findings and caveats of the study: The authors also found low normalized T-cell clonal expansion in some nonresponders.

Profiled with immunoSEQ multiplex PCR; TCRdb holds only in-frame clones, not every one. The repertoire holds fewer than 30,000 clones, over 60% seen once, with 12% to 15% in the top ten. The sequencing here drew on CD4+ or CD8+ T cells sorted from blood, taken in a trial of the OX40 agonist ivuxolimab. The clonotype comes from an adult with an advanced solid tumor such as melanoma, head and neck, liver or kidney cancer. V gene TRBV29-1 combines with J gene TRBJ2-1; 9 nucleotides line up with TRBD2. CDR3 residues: CSVEDIAGVRDEQFF. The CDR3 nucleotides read TGCAGCGTTGAAGACATAGCGGGGGTCCGGGATGAGCAGTTCTTC.